A single sample is the source of the 19 T cell receptor beta chains below, sequenced in a study of Graves' ophthalmopathy and Graves' hyperthyroidism. Amplified material comprised TCR beta CDR3 regions derived from RNA transcripts. HTBI primers primed a first-round RT-PCR, and a second-round multiplex PCR followed. TCRdb recomputed calls from the multiplex PCR reads with MiXCR, one row per CDR3 protein. The table has about 590,000 distinct CDR3 sequences, approximately 35% seen once. The sequenced material came from peripheral blood or thyroid tissue (not recorded which). Receptor source: an adult man with Graves' hyperthyroidism.

This clonotype was counted a few times. CDR3 DNA sequence: TGTGCCTGGAGTACCCCGGGCAGTCGTAACTATGGCTACACCTTC. Residues: CAWSTPGSRNYGYTF. This rearrangement joins TRBV30 to TRBJ1-2; D remains ambiguous. The CDR3 is 15 residues long. Deletions cut 2 bases from V and 1 base from J, with 14 bases between. CDR1 GTSNPN and CDR2 SVGIG come from the germline V gene (reference sequence).

At least ten counts were recorded for this clonotype. The V gene is TRBV2, the J gene TRBJ1-2, with 9 bases that match TRBD1. Unmatched junction bases numbered 4, after V lost 6 bases and J lost 2 bases. There are 14 residues in the CDR3. CDR1 is SNHLY, CDR2 FYNNEI, per germline. The DNA for the CDR3 is TGTGCCAGCAGGGACAGGGGACCGAACTATGGCTACACCTTC. This gives the protein CASRDRGPNYGYTF.

The J gene is TRBJ2-3, the V gene TRBV24-1; D is ambiguous. The V end was cut by 7 bases, the J end by 2 bases, with 6 bases between. This CDR3 has 12 amino acids. Germline CDR1 and CDR2: KGHDR and SFDVKD. The DNA of the CDR3 is TGTGCCACCAGCCGCAACACAGATACGCAGTATTTT. This encodes CATSRNTDTQYF.

The V and J genes are TRBV7-9 and TRBJ2-7; no clear D gene. The germline V gene encodes CDR1 SEHNR and CDR2 FQNEAQ (reference sequence). V lost 6 bases, J lost 5 bases, and 17 bases lay in between. The CDR3 contains 14 residues. DNA for the CDR3: TGTGCCAGCAGTTTAACCGGGCTCGATGACGAGCAGTACTTC. Encoded protein: CASSLTGLDDEQYF.

A remark on this clonotype: This may be a read error: a much more frequent sequence differs by one nucleotide. The rearrangement joins TRBV27 to TRBJ2-7; D may be TRBD2 (6 bases). Germline CDR1 reads MNHEY; CDR2 reads SMNVEV (reference sequence). CDR3 length: 13 amino acids. The CDR3 protein is CAGSAGTVREQYF. The CDR3 DNA reads TGTGCCGGCAGCGCGGGGACGGTCAGGGAGCAGTACTTC.

Points on this clonotype: The junction departs from germline at one end; a sequencing error may be responsible. The chain has TRBV5-1 and TRBJ1-6; 11 bases line up with TRBD1. The CDR3 loop spans 14 amino acids. CDR1 and CDR2 (germline): SGHRS, YFSETQ. The CDR3 loop reads CASGRTGGDSPLHF. DNA of the CDR3: TGTGCCAGCGGACGGACAGGGGGCGATTCACCCCTCCACTTT.

This clonotype was picked up many times. The chain has TRBV5-1 and TRBJ2-7; D perhaps matches TRBD1 (6 bases). V lost 0 bases and J lost 0, with 13 bases in between. The CDR3 consists of 16 residues. The germline V gene has CDR1 SGHRS and CDR2 YFSETQ. Written as DNA, the CDR3 is TGCGCCAGCAGCTTGGTCGGGACAATGAGCTCCTACGAGCAGTACTTC. Translation: CASSLVGTMSSYEQYF. Drawing the rest from reference TRBV5-1 and TRBJ2-7, the complete variable domain is KAGVTQTPRYLIKTRGQQVTLSCSPISGHRSVSWYQQTPGQGLQFLFEYFSETQRNKGNFPGRFSGRQFSNSRSEMNVSTLELGDSALYLCASSLVGTMSSYEQYFGPGTRLTVT.

The chain couples TRBV29-1 to TRBJ1-2, with 12 nucleotides matching TRBD1. CDR1 SQVTM and CDR2 ANQGSEA come from the germline V gene. The J segment lost 8 bases and the V segment lost 4 bases, leaving 8 bases of the junction unmatched. CDR3 length equals 14 residues. The CDR3 loop is CSVVSGQGAEGYTF. CDR3 sequence (DNA): TGCAGCGTTGTTTCGGGACAGGGGGCAGAGGGCTACACCTTC.

This clonotype was recorded many times. The rearrangement joins TRBV20-1 to TRBJ1-2; 7 positions agree with TRBD1. V was clipped by 6 bases and J by 4 bases; unmatched bases: 5. Germline V gene lookup returns CDR1 DFQATT and CDR2 SNEGSKA (reference sequence). The length of the CDR3 is 12 residues. The CDR3 reads CSARTGPYGYTF. CDR3 nucleotide sequence: TGCAGTGCCCGGACAGGACCCTATGGCTACACCTTC.

Remarks on this clonotype: A read error may be the cause here, since a much bigger clone is one base away. This chain links TRBV2 with TRBJ2-7; 7 nucleotides agree with TRBD1. This CDR3 contains 13 residues. The trim removed 6 bases at V and 5 bases at J, leaving 7 bases unmatched. Germline V gives CDR1 SNHLY, CDR2 FYNNEI. The CDR3: CASRLGGLDEQYF. The CDR3 coding sequence is TGTGCCAGCAGGCTAGGGGGCCTGGACGAGCAGTACTTC.

The chain is built from TRBV5-1 and TRBJ2-2; the match to TRBD2 covers 9 bases. Germline CDR1 and CDR2: SGHRS and YFSETQ. This CDR3 is built from 15 residues. Trimming took 3 bases from V and 4 from J; bases not matched to a gene: 4. Written as DNA, the CDR3 is TGCGCCAGCAGCTCAAGACTAGCGGCCACCGGGGAGCTGTTTTTT. As protein: CASSSRLAATGELFF.

This clonotype was found many times. CDR3 protein: CASSLQGSSYEQYF. The DNA of the CDR3 is TGTGCCAGCAGCTTACAGGGTTCATCCTACGAGCAGTACTTC. The chain employs TRBV7-8 and TRBJ2-7, with TRBD1 as a possible D gene (5 bases). The CDR3 totals 14 residues. Germline CDR1 reads SGHVS; CDR2 reads FQNEAQ. V lost 2 bases to trimming and J lost 1 base, with 9 bases between them.

There are many counts of this clonotype. The chain combines TRBV2 with TRBJ1-1; no clear D gene. The V gene's germline CDR1 is SNHLY and CDR2 FYNNEI. The length of the CDR3 is 14 residues. Trimming shortened V by 2 bases and J by 1 base, and 8 bases separated the two germline ends. CDR3 sequence reads: CASSEYSRNTEAFF. CDR3 in DNA: TGTGCCAGCAGTGAATATTCGCGGAACACTGAAGCTTTCTTT.

V is TRBV10-3 and J is TRBJ2-7, with 12 bases aligning to TRBD1. The CDR3 length is 14 residues. From germline, CDR1 is ENHRY and CDR2 SYGVKD. The V gene end was trimmed by 4 bases and the J gene end by 6 bases; junction bases not matched to a gene: 4. This chain's CDR3 is CAISVGQGASEQYF. The CDR3, as DNA: TGTGCCATCAGTGTGGGACAGGGGGCGTCCGAGCAGTACTTC.

This clonotype appeared many times. This chain uses TRBV29-1 with TRBJ2-5, with 12 bases that match TRBD2. Germline V gives CDR1 SQVTM, CDR2 ANQGSEA. V was pared by 7 bases and J by 4 bases, with 4 bases of the junction left unmatched. The CDR3 is 13 amino acids. This CDR3 reads CSAGTSGLETQYF. Written as DNA, the CDR3 is TGCAGCGCTGGGACTAGCGGGTTAGAGACCCAGTACTTC.

V and J are TRBV20-1 and TRBJ1-5, with 7 bases matching TRBD1. The J segment lost 4 bases and the V segment lost 1 base, leaving 4 bases of the junction unmatched. The CDR3 sequence is 14 residues long. The germline V gene has CDR1 DFQATT and CDR2 SNEGSKA (reference sequence). As DNA, the CDR3 is TGCAGTGCTAGAGCCGGGACAGTTAATCAGCCCCAGCATTTT. Protein product: CSARAGTVNQPQHF.

Only a few counts were recorded for this clonotype. The genes are TRBV29-1 and TRBJ1-2; 7 positions match TRBD1. V was pared by 5 bases and J by 8 bases, with 8 bases of the junction left unmatched. The CDR3 covers 12 residues. Germline lookup yields CDR1 SQVTM and CDR2 ANQGSEA. DNA for the CDR3: TGCAGCGTTCCGGGGGACAGAGGGGGCTACACCTTC. This translates into CSVPGDRGGYTF.

The V call is TRBV29-1, the J call TRBJ2-5; perhaps TRBD2 as D (5 bases). The germline V gene has CDR1 SQVTM and CDR2 ANQGSEA. This CDR3 contains 12 residues. Trimming took 7 bases from V and 2 from J, leaving 11 bases between them. CDR3 DNA: TGCAGCGGAGGTAGAGGGCAAGAGACCCAGTACTTC. It codes for CSGGRGQETQYF. The entire variable domain, with the rest obtained from reference TRBV29-1 and TRBJ2-5, is as follows: SAVISQKPSRDICQRGTSLTIQCQVDSQVTMMFWYRQQPGQSLTLIATANQGSEATYESGFVIDKFPISRPNLTFSTLTVSNMSPEDSSIYLCSGGRGQETQYFGPGTRLLVL.

This rearrangement joins TRBV10-3 to TRBJ2-7; the D gene is possibly TRBD1 (5 bases). From germline, CDR1 is ENHRY and CDR2 SYGVKD. Trimming shortened V by 2 bases and J by 3 bases, and 11 bases separated the two germline ends. The CDR3 totals 14 residues. CDR3 sequence reads: CAISESDQGYEQYF. The CDR3 bases are TGTGCCATCAGTGAGAGCGACCAGGGCTACGAGCAGTACTTC.